This TCR beta chain was recorded in a study of T-cell memory formation after mild COVID-19. TCRdb called the 5' RACE reads again in MiXCR, with one record for every CDR3 protein. This table holds roughly 70,000 distinct CDR3 sequences, 16% found once. A note on this clonotype: Its antigen is unknown. The junction differs from germline at one of its ends, possibly a read error.

The CDR3 totals 18 residues. The germline CDR1 and CDR2 sequences are DFQATT and SNEGSKA (reference sequence). Regarding the study as a whole: Day 15 to 85 contractors were CD4/CD8 balanced; later expanders leaned CD4+.

This sequence joins TRBV20-1 and TRBJ1-5, with D tentatively TRBD1 (6 bases). The TCR comes from an adult woman who had mild COVID-19 (a few samples of this study predate the infection). Cell type and time point are not known. The sample consisted of PBMCs or a T cell subset sorted from them (not recorded which). CDR3 nucleotide sequence: TGCAGTGCTCGACTTGGGGGGGCCGTTTTCTGGAGCAAACAGCCCCAGCATTTT. Amino acids: CSARLGGAVFWSKQPQHF.